This TCR beta chain was sequenced in a study of cytomegalovirus exposure and HLA in healthy donors. Broader study findings: Cytomegalovirus association was listed for under 200 TCR beta chains. Per published reports, the classifier diagnosed cytomegalovirus status with high specificity and sensitivity.

From germline, CDR1 is KGHSH and CDR2 LQKENI. The CDR3 has 15 residues. Between the trimmed V and J ends, which lost 3 bases and 5 bases, there was a span of 11 bases. Only a few counts were recorded for this clone. Its cognate antigen is unknown. Measured with immunoSEQ multiplex PCR; TCRdb has only the in-frame clones, and not every one. Found here are some 140,000 clones, just under 85% of them singletons; the top ten hold almost 1.5%. V is TRBV18 and J is TRBJ1-6, with D possibly TRBD1 on 5 matching bases. This clonotype originated in a woman aged 25 to 45 in good health and CMV-seronegative. The material sequenced was PBMCs. The CDR3 DNA follows: TGTGCCAGCTCACCGTACGGGGGGGATAATTCACCCCTCCACTTT. Its protein is CASSPYGGDNSPLHF.